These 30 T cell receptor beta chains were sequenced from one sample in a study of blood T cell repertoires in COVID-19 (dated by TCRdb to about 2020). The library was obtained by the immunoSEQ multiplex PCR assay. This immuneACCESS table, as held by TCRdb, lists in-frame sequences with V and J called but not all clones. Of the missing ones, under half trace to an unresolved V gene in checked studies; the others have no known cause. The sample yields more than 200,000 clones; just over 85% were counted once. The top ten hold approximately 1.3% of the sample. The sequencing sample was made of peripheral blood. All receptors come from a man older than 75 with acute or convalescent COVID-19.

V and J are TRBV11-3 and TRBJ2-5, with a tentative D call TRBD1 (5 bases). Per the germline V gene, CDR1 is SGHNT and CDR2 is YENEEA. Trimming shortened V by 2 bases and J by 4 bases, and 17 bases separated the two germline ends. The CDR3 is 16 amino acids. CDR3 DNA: TGTGCCAGCAGCTTATATGGGCAGGGAAGTCGAGAGACCCAGTACTTC. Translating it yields CASSLYGQGSRETQYF.

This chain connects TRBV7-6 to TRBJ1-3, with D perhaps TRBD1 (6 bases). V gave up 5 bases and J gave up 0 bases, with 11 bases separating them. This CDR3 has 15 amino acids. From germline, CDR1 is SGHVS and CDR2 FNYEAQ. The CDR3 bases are TGTGCCAGCAGCCCCGGGACAACCTCTGGAAACACCATATATTTT. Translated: CASSPGTTSGNTIYF.

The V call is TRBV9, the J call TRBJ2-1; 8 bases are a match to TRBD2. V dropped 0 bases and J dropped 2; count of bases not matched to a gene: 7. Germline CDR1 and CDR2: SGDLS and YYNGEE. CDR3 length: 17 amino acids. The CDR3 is CASSVVPAGDPYNEQFF. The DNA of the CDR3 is TGTGCCAGCAGCGTAGTCCCAGCGGGGGACCCCTACAATGAGCAGTTCTTC.

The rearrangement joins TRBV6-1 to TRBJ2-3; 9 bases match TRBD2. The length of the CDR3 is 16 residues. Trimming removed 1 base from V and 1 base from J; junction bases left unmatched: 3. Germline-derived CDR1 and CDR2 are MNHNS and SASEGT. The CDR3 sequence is CASSEGSGGRTDTQYF. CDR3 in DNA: TGTGCCAGCAGTGAAGGCAGCGGGGGGCGCACAGATACGCAGTATTTT.

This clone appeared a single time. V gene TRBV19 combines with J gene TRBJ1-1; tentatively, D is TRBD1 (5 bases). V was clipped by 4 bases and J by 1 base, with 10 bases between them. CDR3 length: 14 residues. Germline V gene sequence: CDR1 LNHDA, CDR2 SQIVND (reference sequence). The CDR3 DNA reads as TGTGCCAGTAGTAATGCGCAGGGGAACACTGAAGCTTTCTTT. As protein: CASSNAQGNTEAFF.

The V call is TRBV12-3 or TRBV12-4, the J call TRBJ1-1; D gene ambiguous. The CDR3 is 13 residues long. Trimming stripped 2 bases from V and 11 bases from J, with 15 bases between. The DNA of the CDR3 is TGTGCCAGCAGTTTAAACCCTCGCCTAGGCGCTTTCTTT. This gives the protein CASSLNPRLGAFF.

The CDR3 coding sequence is TGTGCCAGCAGCCAAGACGCGAGGCACACCGGGGAGCTGTTTTTT. As protein: CASSQDARHTGELFF. The V and J genes are TRBV3-1 (or the pseudogene TRBV3-2) and TRBJ2-2, with D unresolved. V was pared by 0 bases and J by 3 bases, with 8 bases between. The CDR3 has 15 amino acids. Germline V gene sequence: CDR1 LGHDT, CDR2 YNNKEL (reference sequence).

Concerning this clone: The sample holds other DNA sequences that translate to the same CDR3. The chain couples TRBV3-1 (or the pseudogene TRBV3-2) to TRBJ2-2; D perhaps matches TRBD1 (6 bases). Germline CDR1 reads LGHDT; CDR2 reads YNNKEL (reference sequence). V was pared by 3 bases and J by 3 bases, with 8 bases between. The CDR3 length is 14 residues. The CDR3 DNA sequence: TGTGCCAGCAGCCAGGGGGCCTACACCGGGGAGCTGTTTTTT. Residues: CASSQGAYTGELFF.

The CDR3 sequence is CASRVRGGLLTGELFF. CDR3 in DNA: TGTGCCAGCAGGGTCCGGGGGGGGCTCCTCACCGGGGAGCTGTTTTTT. This sequence joins TRBV2 and TRBJ2-2, with 8 bases aligning to TRBD2. Per the germline V gene, CDR1 is SNHLY and CDR2 is FYNNEI. The V and J ends lost 6 bases and 4 bases, in that order; junction bases with no gene match: 10. This CDR3 has 16 residues. Full variable domain (missing parts from reference TRBV2 and TRBJ2-2): EPEVTQTPSHQVTQMGQEVILRCVPISNHLYFYWYRQILGQKVEFLVSFYNNEISEKSEIFDDQFSVERPDGSNFTLKIRSTKLEDSAMYFCASRVRGGLLTGELFFGEGSRLTVL.

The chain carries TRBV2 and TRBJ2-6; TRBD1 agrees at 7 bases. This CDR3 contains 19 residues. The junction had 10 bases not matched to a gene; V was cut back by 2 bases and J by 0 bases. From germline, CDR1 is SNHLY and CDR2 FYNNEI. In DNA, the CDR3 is TGTGCCAGCAGTGAACCATCCGGGACAGCACACTCTGGGGCCAACGTCCTGACTTTC. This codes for CASSEPSGTAHSGANVLTF.

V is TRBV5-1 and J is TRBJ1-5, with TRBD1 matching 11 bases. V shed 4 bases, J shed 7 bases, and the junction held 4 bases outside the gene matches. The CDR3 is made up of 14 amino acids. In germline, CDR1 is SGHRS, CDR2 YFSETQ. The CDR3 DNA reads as TGCGCCAGCAGCCAGGGACAGGGGGACCAGCCCCAGCATTTT. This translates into CASSQGQGDQPQHF. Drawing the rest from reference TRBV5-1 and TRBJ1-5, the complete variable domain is KAGVTQTPRYLIKTRGQQVTLSCSPISGHRSVSWYQQTPGQGLQFLFEYFSETQRNKGNFPGRFSGRQFSNSRSEMNVSTLELGDSALYLCASSQGQGDQPQHFGDGTRLSIL.

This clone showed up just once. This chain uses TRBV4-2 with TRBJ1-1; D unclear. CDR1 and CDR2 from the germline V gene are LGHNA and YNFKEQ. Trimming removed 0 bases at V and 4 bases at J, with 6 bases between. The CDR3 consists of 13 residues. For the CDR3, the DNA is TGTGCCAGCAGCCAAGATCAGATCACTGAAGCTTTCTTT. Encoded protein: CASSQDQITEAFF.

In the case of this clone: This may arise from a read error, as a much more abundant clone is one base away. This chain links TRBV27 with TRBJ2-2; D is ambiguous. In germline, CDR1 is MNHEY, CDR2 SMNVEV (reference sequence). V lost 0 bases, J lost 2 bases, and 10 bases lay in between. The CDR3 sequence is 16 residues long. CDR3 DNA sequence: TGTGCCAGCAGTTTATCCAGTTTTTTTAACACCGGGGAGCTGTTTTTT. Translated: CASSLSSFFNTGELFF.

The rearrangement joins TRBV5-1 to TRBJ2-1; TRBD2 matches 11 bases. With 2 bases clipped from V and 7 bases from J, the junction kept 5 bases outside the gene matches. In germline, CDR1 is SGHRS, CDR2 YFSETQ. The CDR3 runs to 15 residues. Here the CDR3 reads CASSLGRLAGNEQFF. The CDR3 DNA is TGCGCCAGCAGCTTAGGTCGACTAGCGGGGAATGAGCAGTTCTTC.

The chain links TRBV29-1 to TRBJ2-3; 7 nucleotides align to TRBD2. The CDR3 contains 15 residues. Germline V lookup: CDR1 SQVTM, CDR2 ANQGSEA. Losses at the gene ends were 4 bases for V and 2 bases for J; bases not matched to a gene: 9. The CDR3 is CSVGRGLPATDTQYF. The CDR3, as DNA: TGCAGCGTTGGGCGGGGGTTGCCTGCCACAGATACGCAGTATTTT.

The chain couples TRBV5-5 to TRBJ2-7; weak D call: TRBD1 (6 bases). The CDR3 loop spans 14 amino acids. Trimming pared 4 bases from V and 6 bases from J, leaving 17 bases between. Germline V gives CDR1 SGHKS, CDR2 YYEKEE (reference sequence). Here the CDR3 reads CASSLYNRVGEQYF. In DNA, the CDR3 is TGTGCCAGCAGCCTCTACAACAGGGTAGGCGAGCAGTACTTC.

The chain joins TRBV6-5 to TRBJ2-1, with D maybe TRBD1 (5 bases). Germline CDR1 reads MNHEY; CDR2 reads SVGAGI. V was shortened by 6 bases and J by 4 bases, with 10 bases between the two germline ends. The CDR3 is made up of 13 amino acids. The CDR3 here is CASSRSGYNEQFF. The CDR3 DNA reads TGTGCCAGCAGCCGTTCAGGGTACAATGAGCAGTTCTTC.

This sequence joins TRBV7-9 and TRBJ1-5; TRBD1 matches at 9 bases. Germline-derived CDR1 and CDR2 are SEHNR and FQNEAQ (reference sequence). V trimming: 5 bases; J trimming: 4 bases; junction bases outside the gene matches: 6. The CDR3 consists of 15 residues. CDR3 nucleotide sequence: TGTGCCAGCAGCCGCGGGACAGGGATGAATCAGCCCCAGCATTTT. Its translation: CASSRGTGMNQPQHF.

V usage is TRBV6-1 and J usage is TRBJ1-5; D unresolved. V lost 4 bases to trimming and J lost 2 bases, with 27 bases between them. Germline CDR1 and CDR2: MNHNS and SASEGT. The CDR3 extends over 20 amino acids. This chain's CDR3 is CASSGPGGSSGMEGNQPQHF. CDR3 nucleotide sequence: TGTGCCAGCAGTGGACCGGGAGGGTCATCGGGGATGGAGGGCAATCAGCCCCAGCATTTT.

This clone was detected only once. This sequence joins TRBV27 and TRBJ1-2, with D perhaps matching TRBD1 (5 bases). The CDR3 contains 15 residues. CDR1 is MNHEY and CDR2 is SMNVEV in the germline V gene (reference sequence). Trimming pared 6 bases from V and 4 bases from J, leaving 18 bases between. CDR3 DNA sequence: TGTGCCAGCAGCTCGGCAGGGAAGGGGTTCTATGGCTACACCTTC. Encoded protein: CASSSAGKGFYGYTF.

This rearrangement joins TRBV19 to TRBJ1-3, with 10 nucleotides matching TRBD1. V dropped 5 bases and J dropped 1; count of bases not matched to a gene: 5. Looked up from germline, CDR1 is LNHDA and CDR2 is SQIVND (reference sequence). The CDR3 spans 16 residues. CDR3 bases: TGTGCCAGTAGTCCGCCGGGACAGGGGTCTGGAAACACCATATATTTT. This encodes CASSPPGQGSGNTIYF.

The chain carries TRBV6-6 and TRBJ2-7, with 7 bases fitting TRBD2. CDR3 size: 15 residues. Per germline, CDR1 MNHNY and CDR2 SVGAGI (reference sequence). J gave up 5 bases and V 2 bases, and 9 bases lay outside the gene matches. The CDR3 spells CASSYPGGSVHEQYF. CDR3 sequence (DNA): TGTGCCAGCAGTTACCCCGGGGGGAGTGTACACGAGCAGTACTTC.

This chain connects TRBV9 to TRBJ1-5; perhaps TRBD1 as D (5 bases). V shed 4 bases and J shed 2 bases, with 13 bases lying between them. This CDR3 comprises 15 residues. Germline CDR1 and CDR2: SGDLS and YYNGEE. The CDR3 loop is CASSTGGGGNQPQHF. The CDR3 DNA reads TGTGCCAGCAGCACGGGGGGAGGGGGCAATCAGCCCCAGCATTTT. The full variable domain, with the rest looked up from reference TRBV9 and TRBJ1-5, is DSGVTQTPKHLITATGQRVTLRCSPRSGDLSVYWYQQSLDQGLQFLIQYYNGEERAKGNILERFSAQQFPDLHSELNLSSLELGDSALYFCASSTGGGGNQPQHFGDGTRLSIL.

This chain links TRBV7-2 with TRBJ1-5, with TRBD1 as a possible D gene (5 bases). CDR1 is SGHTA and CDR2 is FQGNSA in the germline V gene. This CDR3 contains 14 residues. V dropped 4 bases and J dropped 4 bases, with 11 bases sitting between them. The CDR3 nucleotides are TGTGCCAGCAGCTCCCGGGGGGGAAATCAGCCCCAGCATTTT. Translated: CASSSRGGNQPQHF.

The CDR3 DNA follows: TGTGCCAGCACTCTGGGACAAGTCCAAGAGACCCAGTACTTC. The encoded protein is CASTLGQVQETQYF. This sequence joins TRBV6-5 and TRBJ2-5; perhaps TRBD1 as D (6 bases). In germline, CDR1 is MNHEY, CDR2 SVGAGI. V was clipped by 7 bases and J by 1 base, with 13 bases between them. This CDR3 has 14 amino acids.

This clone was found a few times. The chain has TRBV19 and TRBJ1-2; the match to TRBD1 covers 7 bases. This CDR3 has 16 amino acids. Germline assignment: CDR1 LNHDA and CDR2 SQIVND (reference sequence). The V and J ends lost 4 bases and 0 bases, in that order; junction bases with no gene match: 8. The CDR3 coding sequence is TGTGCCAGTAGTACCGGGACAGCAATCACTAACTATGGCTACACCTTC. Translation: CASSTGTAITNYGYTF. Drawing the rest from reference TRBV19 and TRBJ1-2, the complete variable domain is DGGITQSPKYLFRKEGQNVTLSCEQNLNHDAMYWYRQDPGQGLRLIYYSQIVNDFQKGDIAEGYSVSREKKESFPLTVTSAQKNPTAFYLCASSTGTAITNYGYTFGSGTRLTVV.

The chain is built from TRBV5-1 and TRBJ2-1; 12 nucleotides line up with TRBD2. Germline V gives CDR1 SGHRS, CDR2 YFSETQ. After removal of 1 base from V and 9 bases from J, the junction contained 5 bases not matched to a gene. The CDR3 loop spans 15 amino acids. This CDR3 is CASSLSSGREGEQFF. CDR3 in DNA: TGCGCCAGCAGCTTGTCTAGCGGGAGGGAAGGTGAGCAGTTCTTC.

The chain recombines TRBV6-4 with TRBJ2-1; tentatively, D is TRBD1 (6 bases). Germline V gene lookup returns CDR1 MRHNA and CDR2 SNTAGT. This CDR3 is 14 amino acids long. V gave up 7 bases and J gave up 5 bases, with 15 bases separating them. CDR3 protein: CASKTGPTNNEQFF. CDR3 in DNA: TGTGCCAGCAAAACAGGGCCCACCAACAATGAGCAGTTCTTC.

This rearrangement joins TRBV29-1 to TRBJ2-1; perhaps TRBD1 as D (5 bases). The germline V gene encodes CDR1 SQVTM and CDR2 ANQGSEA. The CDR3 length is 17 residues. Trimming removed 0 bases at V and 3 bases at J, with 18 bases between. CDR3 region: CSVEERRDSARYNEQFF. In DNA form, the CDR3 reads TGCAGCGTTGAAGAGAGAAGAGACAGCGCCCGCTACAATGAGCAGTTCTTC.

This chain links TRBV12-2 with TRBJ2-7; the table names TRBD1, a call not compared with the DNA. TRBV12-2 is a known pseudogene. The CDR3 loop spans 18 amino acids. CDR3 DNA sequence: TGTGCAAGTCCCGCTTTGTATTACGATAAGGACAGGGGGAACTGTGGGTACTTC. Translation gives CASPALYYDKDRGNCGYF.